Sequencing of this TCR beta chain was carried out in a study of T cell responses to AZD1222 COVID-19 vaccine. Overall study findings and caveats: In the spike-specific TCR repertoire, nearly half reportedly target unmutated variant regions. Every sample of the repertoires postdated the peak T cell response. A mostly white British donor set with more females was recruited, and clonal diversity was possibly underestimated. Only five to seven AZD1222 recipients were seropositive at baseline.

The repertoire was sequenced with immunoSEQ multiplex PCR; TCRdb's copy has only in-frame clones and lacks some. The table has 120,000 or so clones, about 90% seen once. A word on this clone: The antigen remains undetermined.

The V end was cut by 0 bases, the J end by 0 bases, with 9 bases between. CDR1 and CDR2 (germline): MNHEY, SMNVEV (reference sequence). The CDR3 is 17 residues long. The chain links TRBV27 to TRBJ1-6; no firm D call. This receptor was identified in an adult in good health. The sample consisted of peripheral blood, taken on day 0 of MenACWY control vaccination. The CDR3 sequence: CASSLSSRSSYNSPLHF. In nucleotides, the CDR3 is TGTGCCAGCAGTTTATCTTCGAGGAGCTCCTATAATTCACCCCTCCACTTT.